The clone carrying this T cell receptor beta chain is labeled as large. The sample originates from a study of neoadjuvant anti-PD-1 for oral cavity cancer. Time point defined: after neoadjuvant nivolumab, at surgical resection. Using immunoSEQ multiplex PCR, the repertoire was profiled, and TCRdb retains in-frame clones only, with some absent. The table includes some 10,000 clones, roughly 61% detected once. V lost 0 bases, J lost 5 bases, and 9 bases stayed unmatched. CDR1 is MNHEY, CDR2 SMNVEV, per germline (reference sequence). This CDR3 region has 16 residues. The TCR sequence derives from a person between 40 and 80 years old with oral cavity squamous cell carcinoma. Sample: tumor tissue, taken after nivolumab (anti-PD-1) treatment. This chain connects TRBV27 to TRBJ2-5; 7 positions agree with TRBD2. The DNA of the CDR3 is TGTGCCAGCAGTTTATCGGCGAGCGGGACGGGGGAGACCCAGTACTTC. Its protein product is CASSLSASGTGETQYF.